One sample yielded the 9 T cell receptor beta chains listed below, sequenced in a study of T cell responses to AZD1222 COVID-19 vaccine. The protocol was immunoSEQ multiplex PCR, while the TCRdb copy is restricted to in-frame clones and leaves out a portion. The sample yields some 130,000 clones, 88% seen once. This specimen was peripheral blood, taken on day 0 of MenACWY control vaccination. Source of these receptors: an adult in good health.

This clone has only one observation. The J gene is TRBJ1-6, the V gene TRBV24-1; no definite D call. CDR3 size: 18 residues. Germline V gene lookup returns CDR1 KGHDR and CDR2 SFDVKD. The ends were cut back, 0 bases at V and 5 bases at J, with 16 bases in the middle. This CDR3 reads CATSDLGLQSVHNSPLHF. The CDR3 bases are TGTGCCACCAGTGATTTGGGGCTTCAATCTGTCCATAATTCACCCCTCCACTTT.

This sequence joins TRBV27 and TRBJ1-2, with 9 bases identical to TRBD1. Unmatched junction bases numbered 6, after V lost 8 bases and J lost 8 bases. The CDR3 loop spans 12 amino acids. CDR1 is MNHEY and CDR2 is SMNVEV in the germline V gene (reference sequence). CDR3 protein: CASWGTGGGYTF. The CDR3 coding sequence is TGTGCCAGCTGGGGAACAGGGGGCGGCTACACCTTC.

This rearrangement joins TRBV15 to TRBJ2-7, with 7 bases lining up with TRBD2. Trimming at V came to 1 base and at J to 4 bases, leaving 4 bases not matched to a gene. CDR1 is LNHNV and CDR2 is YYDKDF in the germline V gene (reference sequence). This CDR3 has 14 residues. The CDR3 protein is CATSRGLADYEQYF. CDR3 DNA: TGTGCCACCAGCAGAGGGCTAGCGGATTACGAGCAGTACTTC.

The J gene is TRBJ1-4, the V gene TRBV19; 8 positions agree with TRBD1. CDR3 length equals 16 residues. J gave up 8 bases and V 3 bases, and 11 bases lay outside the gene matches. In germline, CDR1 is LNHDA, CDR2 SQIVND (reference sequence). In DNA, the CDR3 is TGTGCCAGTAGTATGTTCTCCGGGACAGGTTCCGAAAAACTGTTTTTT. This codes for CASSMFSGTGSEKLFF.

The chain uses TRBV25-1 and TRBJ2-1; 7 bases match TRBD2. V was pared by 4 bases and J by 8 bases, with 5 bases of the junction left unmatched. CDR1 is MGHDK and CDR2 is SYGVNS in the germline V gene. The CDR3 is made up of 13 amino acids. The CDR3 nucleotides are TGTGCCAGCAGTGGACTAGCTGTGTATGAGCAGTTCTTC. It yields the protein CASSGLAVYEQFF.

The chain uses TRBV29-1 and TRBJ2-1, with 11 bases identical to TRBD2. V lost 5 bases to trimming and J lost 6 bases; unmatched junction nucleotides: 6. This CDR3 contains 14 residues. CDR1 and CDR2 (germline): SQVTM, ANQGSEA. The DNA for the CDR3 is TGCAGCGTTTTAGCGGGAGGGGCTGGCAATGAGCAGTTCTTC. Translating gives CSVLAGGAGNEQFF.

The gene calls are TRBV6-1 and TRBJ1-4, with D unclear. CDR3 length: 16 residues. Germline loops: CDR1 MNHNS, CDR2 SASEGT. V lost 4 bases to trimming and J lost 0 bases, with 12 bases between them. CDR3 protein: CASSATYGATNEKLFF. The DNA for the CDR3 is TGTGCCAGCAGTGCTACCTACGGGGCAACTAATGAAAAACTGTTTTTT.

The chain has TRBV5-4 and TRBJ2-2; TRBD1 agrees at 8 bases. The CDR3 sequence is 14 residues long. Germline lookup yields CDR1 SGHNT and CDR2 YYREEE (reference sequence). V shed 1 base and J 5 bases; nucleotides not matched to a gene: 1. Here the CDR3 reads CASSLWTGTGELFF. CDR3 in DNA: TGTGCCAGCAGCTTGTGGACAGGGACCGGGGAGCTGTTTTTT.

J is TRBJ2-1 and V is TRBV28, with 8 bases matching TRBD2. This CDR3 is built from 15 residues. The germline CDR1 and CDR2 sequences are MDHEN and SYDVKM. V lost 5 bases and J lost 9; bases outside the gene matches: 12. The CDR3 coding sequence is TGTGCCAGCAGTGCCATCCAGCGGGAGACGGTTGAGCAGTTCTTC. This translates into CASSAIQRETVEQFF.